In this sample, the clone carrying this T cell receptor (beta chain) turned up many times. These data belong to a study of Graves' ophthalmopathy and Graves' hyperthyroidism. The sequenced template was RNA, covering the TCR beta CDR3 region. HTBI primers served in a first-round RT-PCR, which a second-round multiplex PCR followed. TCRdb re-called the multiplex PCR reads through MiXCR, storing one row per CDR3 protein. This sample yields some 410,000 distinct CDR3 sequences, of which more than 20% are seen a single time; 2.5% to 3% belongs to the top ten. Establishment of the diagnosis relied upon clinical symptoms, serum thyroxine, TRAb, thyroid ultrasound and orbital computed tomography. This receptor was identified in a woman aged 18-29 years with stable Graves' hyperthyroidism. Sequencing was performed on peripheral blood.

The CDR3 DNA sequence: TGTGCCAGCAGCGTAGCTAGCGGGGCCTCCTACGAGCAGTACTTC. This codes for CASSVASGASYEQYF. V usage is TRBV9 and J usage is TRBJ2-7, with 9 bases matching TRBD2. This CDR3 comprises 15 residues. Germline CDR1 SGDLS, CDR2 YYNGEE. The ends lost 0 bases at V and 0 bases at J; junction bases unmatched: 1.